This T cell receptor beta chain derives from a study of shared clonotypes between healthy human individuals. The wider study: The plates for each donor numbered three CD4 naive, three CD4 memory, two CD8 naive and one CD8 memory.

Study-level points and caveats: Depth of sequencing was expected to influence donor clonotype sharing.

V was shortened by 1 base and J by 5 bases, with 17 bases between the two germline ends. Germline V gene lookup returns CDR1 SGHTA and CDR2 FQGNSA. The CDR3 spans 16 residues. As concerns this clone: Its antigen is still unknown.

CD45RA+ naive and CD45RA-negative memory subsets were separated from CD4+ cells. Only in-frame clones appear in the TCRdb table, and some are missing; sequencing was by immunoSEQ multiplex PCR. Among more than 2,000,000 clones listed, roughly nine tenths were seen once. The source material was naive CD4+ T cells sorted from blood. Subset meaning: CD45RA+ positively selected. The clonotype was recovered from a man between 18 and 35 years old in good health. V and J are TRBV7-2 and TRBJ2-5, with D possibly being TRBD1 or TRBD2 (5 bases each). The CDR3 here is CASSLVGGAAPETQYF. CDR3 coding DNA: TGTGCCAGCAGCTTAGTTGGGGGAGCGGCCCCGGAGACCCAGTACTTC.